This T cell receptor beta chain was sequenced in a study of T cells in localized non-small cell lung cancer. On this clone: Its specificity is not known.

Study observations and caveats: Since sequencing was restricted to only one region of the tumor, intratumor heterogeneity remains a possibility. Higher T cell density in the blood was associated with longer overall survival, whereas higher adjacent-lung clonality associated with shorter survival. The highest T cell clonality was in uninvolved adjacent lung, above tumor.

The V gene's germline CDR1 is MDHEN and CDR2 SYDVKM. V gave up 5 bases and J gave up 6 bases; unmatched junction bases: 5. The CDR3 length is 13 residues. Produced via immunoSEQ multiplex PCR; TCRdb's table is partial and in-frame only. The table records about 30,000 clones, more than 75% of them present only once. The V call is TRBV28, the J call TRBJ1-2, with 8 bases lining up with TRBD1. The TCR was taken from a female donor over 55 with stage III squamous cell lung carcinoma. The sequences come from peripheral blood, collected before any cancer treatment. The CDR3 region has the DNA TGTGCCAGCAGTGCGGGACAGGAGAATGGCTACACCTTC. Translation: CASSAGQENGYTF.